The present TCR beta chain was sequenced within a study of monozygotic twins with inflammatory bowel disease. Study findings and constraints: No single strong signal or clonotype associated with IBD was supported.

Per TCR library, approximately 3,500 ng of total RNA was used. Eight separate reactions for every sample produced the cDNA. The template switching step added UMIs that contained a 6-nucleotide sample barcode. TCRdb re-called the 5' RACE reads and gives one entry per CDR3 protein, without DNA. Its clone listing holds 400,000 to 500,000 distinct CDR3 sequences. Germline CDR1 LGHDT, CDR2 YNNKEL (reference sequence). The CDR3 has 14 residues. As concerns this clonotype: Its antigen remains unknown.

The source of this sequence is a human donor with ulcerative colitis or Crohn's disease, or a healthy co-twin of an affected twin (not recorded which). The V and J genes are TRBV3-1 and TRBJ1-4; there is no DNA to check the TCRdb D call of TRBD1. Sequences were obtained from blood. CDR3 loop: CASSQTSAGGKLFF.